This paragraph reports one T cell receptor (beta chain). Its antigen is still unknown. PCR was performed using 60 Vbeta and 13 Jbeta primers. Method: immunoSEQ multiplex PCR; TCRdb's copy keeps in-frame clones and lacks some. This sample's table reports 45,000 to 60,000 clones. The sample comes from a study of cytomegalovirus exposure and HLA in healthy donors. Study at large: Among the 400 or so donors who were genotyped, 81% fell in the genetic ancestry cluster that is associated with self-reported Caucasian donors. Broader study findings: An observed cluster of highly shared sequence variants was recorded as a likely sequencing artifact. Later analysis placed DRB1 highest and HLA-C lowest in TCR association rates, which differed by HLA locus.

CDR3 length: 14 residues. The V gene's germline CDR1 is SGHTA and CDR2 FQGNSA. Trimming left V 1 base short and J 3 bases short, with 9 bases between. The specimen was PBMCs. V and J are TRBV7-2 and TRBJ1-2, with D possibly matching TRBD1 (5 bases). This TCR derives from a male donor in good health and CMV-seronegative. In DNA form, the CDR3 reads TGTGCCAGCAGCTTAGGCAGGGATCACTATGGCTACACCTTC. It encodes CASSLGRDHYGYTF.